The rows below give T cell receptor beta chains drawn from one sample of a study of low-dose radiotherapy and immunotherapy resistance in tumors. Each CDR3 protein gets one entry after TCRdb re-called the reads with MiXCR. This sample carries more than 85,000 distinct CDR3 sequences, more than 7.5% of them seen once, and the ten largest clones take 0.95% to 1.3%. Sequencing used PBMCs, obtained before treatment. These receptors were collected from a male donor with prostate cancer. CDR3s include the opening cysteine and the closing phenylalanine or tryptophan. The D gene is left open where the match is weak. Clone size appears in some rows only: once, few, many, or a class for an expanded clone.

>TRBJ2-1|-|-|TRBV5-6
CASSLEPKGNEQFF
TGTGCCAGCAGCTTGGAACCAAAGGGAAATGAGCAGTTCTTC
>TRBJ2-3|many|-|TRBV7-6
CASSAVGSADTQYF
TGTGCCAGCAGCGCGGTTGGGTCCGCAGATACGCAGTATTTT
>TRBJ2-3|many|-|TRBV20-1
CSARGRVRGGTDTQYF
TGCAGTGCTCGGGGAAGAGTAAGAGGAGGCACAGATACGCAGTATTTT
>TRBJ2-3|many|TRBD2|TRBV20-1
CSAPAGTDTQYF
TGCAGTGCCCCAGCGGGGACAGATACGCAGTATTTT
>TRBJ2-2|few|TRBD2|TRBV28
CASSPRGGTNTGELFF
TGTGCCAGCAGTCCCCGGGGGGGGACGAACACCGGGGAGCTGTTTTTT
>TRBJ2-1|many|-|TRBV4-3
CASSQDRDNEQFF
TGCGCCAGCAGCCAAGATCGGGACAATGAGCAGTTCTTC
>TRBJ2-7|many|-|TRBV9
CASSVAWGGSYEQYF
TGTGCCAGCAGCGTAGCATGGGGCGGCTCCTACGAGCAGTACTTC
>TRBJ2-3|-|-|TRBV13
CASSSIGIADTQFF
TGTGCCAGCAGCTCCATAGGGATTGCAGATACGCAGTTTTTT
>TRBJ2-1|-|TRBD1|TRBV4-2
CASSQGQGSYNEQFF
TGTGCCAGCAGCCAGGGACAGGGCTCTTACAATGAGCAGTTCTTC
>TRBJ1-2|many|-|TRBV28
CASSGGALRGYTF
TGTGCCAGCAGCGGGGGGGCGCTCAGGGGCTACACCTTC
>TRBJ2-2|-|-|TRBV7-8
CASSLDANTGELFF
TGTGCCAGCAGCTTAGACGCTAACACCGGGGAGCTGTTTTTT
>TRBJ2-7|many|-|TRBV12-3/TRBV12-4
CASGDSLLNPYEQYF
TGTGCCTCCGGGGACTCCTTACTTAATCCCTACGAGCAGTACTTC
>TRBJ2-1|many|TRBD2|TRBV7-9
CASSLPRGRGYNEQFF
TGTGCCAGCAGCTTACCACGCGGGAGAGGATACAATGAGCAGTTCTTC
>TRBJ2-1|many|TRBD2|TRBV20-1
CSARVAGGSYNEQFF
TGCAGTGCTAGAGTAGCGGGAGGTTCTTACAATGAGCAGTTCTTC
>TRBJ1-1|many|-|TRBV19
CASTSGGRSETRNTEAFF
TGTGCCAGTACGTCCGGTGGACGTTCAGAAACGAGGAACACTGAAGCTTTCTTT
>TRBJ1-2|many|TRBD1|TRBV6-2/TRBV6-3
CASKGTATKSYTF
TGTGCCAGCAAAGGGACAGCCACTAAGAGCTACACCTTC
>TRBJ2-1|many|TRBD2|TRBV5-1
CASSTGTSGRFYNEQFF
TGCGCCAGCAGCACGGGGACTAGCGGGAGATTCTACAATGAGCAGTTCTTC
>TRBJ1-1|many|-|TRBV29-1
CSVDVSYTEAFF
TGCAGCGTTGACGTGTCCTACACTGAAGCTTTCTTT
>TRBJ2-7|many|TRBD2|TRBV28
CASSLGGRSYEQYF
TGTGCCAGCAGTTTAGGCGGGAGGTCCTACGAGCAGTACTTC
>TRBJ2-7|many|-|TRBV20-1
CSAPVDEQYF
TGCAGTGCTCCCGTGGACGAGCAGTACTTC
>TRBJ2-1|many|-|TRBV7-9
CASSLAEFSYNEQFF
TGTGCCAGCAGCTTGGCGGAATTCTCCTACAATGAGCAGTTCTTC
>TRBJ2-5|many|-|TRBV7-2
CASSRAGMNRETQYF
TGTGCCAGCAGCCGGGCAGGGATGAATCGAGAGACCCAGTACTTC
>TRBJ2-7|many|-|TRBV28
CASSLGIYEQYF
TGTGCCAGCAGTTTAGGAATCTACGAGCAGTACTTC
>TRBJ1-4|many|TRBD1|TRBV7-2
CASSRQGALTNEKLFF
TGTGCCAGCAGTCGTCAGGGGGCGTTGACTAATGAAAAACTGTTTTTT
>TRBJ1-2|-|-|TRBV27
CASSFSRAFGYGYTF
TGTGCCAGCAGTTTTTCCAGGGCCTTCGGGTATGGCTACACCTTC
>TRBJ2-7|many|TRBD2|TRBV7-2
CASSRTSGWDEQYF
TGTGCCAGCAGCCGGACTAGCGGATGGGACGAGCAGTACTTC
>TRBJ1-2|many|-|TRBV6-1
CASTRLGPWLGYTF
TGTGCCAGCACTCGTTTGGGACCCTGGTTGGGCTACACCTTC
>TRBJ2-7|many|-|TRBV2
CASSPTDYSGEQYF
TGTGCCAGCAGCCCAACGGACTATTCCGGCGAGCAGTACTTC
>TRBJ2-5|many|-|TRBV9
CASSVGLAQYQETQYF
TGTGCCAGCAGCGTCGGTCTAGCGCAGTACCAAGAGACCCAGTACTTC
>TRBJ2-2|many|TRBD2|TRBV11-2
CASGLAGVTGELFF
TGTGCCAGCGGATTAGCGGGAGTCACCGGGGAGCTGTTTTTT
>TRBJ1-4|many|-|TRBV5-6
CASSWGFNAEKLFF
TGTGCCAGCAGCTGGGGGTTTAATGCTGAAAAACTGTTTTTT
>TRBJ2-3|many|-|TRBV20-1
CSAPPDGGAVPRGQYF
TGCAGTGCGCCCCCCGACGGGGGAGCGGTCCCCCGAGGGCAGTATTTT
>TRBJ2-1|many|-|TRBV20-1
CSANPASSHYNEQFF
TGCAGTGCCAACCCCGCGAGCTCCCACTACAATGAGCAGTTCTTC
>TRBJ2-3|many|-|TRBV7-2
CASSLIGGDTDTQYF
TGTGCCAGCAGCTTAATAGGGGGAGACACAGATACGCAGTATTTT
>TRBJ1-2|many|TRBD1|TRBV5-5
CASSSPGQTTQEGYTF
TGTGCCAGCAGCTCCCCGGGACAGACAACCCAGGAGGGCTACACCTTC
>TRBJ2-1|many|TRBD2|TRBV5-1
CASSLDGREGYNEQFF
TGCGCCAGCAGCTTGGATGGTCGGGAGGGATACAATGAGCAGTTCTTC
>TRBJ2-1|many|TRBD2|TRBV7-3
CASSLLAGDNEQFF
TGTGCCAGCAGCTTATTAGCGGGAGACAATGAGCAGTTCTTC
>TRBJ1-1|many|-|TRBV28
CASSLTTGSAEAFF
TGTGCCAGCAGCTTAACCACAGGGTCCGCTGAAGCTTTCTTT
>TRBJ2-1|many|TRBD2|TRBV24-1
CATSDPGLGDNEQFF
TGTGCCACCAGTGATCCCGGACTAGGGGACAATGAGCAGTTCTTC
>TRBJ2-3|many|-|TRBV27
CASSLLGLSESDTQYF
TGTGCCAGCAGTTTACTAGGGCTATCAGAATCCGATACGCAGTATTTT
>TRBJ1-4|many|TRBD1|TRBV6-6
CASSWGQGSEKLFF
TGTGCCAGCAGTTGGGGACAGGGAAGTGAAAAACTGTTTTTT
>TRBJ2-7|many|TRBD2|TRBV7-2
CASSLGASGSRYEQYF
TGTGCCAGCAGCTTAGGGGCCAGCGGGAGTAGGTACGAGCAGTACTTC
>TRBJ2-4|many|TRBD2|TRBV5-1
CASSRGLAGQGANIQYF
TGCGCCAGCAGCCGAGGACTAGCGGGACAAGGGGCGAACATTCAGTACTTC
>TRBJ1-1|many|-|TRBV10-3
CAIREDVNTEAFF
TGTGCCATCAGAGAAGACGTGAACACTGAAGCTTTCTTT
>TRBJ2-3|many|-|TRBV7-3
CASSPEGRNTQYF
TGTGCCAGCAGCCCCGAGGGGCGGAATACGCAGTATTTT
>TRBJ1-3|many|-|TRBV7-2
CASSLETGRNTIYF
TGTGCCAGCAGCTTGGAGACAGGAAGAAACACCATATATTTT
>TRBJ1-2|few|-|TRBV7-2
CASSLQLTNYGYTF
TGTGCCAGCAGCTTACAACTGACGAACTATGGCTACACCTTC
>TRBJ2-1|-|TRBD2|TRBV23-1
CASSQQAGGPCNEQFF
TGCGCCAGCAGTCAACAAGCGGGAGGGCCATGCAATGAGCAGTTCTTC
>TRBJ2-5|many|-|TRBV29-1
CSVTGSWGVPKTQYF
TGCAGCGTTACGGGGAGTTGGGGGGTTCCAAAGACCCAGTACTTC
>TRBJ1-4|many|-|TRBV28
CASSLVGATNEKLFF
TGTGCCAGCAGTTTAGTGGGAGCAACTAATGAAAAACTGTTTTTT